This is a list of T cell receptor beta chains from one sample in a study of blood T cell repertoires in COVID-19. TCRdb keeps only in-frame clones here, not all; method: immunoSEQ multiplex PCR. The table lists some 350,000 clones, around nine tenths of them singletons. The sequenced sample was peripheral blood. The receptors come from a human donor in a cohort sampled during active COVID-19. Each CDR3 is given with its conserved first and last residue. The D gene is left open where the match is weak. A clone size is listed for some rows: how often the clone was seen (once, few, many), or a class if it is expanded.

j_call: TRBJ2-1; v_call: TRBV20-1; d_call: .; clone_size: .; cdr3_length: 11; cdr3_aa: CSAGDNNEQFF; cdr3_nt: TGCAGTGCTGGCGACAACAATGAGCAGTTCTTC
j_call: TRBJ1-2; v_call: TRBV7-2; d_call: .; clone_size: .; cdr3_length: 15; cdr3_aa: CASSPLRTANYGYTF; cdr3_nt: TGTGCCAGCAGCCCACTCCGGACAGCTAACTATGGCTACACCTTC
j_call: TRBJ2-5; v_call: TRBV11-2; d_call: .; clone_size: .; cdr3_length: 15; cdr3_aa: CASSLASGGQETQYF; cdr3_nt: TGTGCCAGCAGCTTAGCATCAGGAGGCCAAGAGACCCAGTACTTC
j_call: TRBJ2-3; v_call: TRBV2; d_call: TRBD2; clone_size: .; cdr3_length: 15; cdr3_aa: CASRPNSGDTDTQYF; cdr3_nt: TGTGCCAGCAGACCGAATAGCGGGGACACAGATACGCAGTATTTT
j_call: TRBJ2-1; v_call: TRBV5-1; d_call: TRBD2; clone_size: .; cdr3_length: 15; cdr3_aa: CASSKLAGGSNEQFF; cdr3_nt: TGCGCCAGCAGCAAGCTAGCGGGAGGCTCCAATGAGCAGTTCTTC
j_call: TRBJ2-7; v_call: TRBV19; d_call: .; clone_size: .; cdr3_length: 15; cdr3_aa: CASSIGTPAYYEQYF; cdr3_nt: TGTGCCAGTAGTATAGGGACACCCGCCTACTACGAGCAGTACTTC
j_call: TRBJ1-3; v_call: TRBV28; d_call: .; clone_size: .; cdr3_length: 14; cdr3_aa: CASSLQGKANTIYF; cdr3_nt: TGTGCCAGCAGTTTACAGGGGAAAGCAAACACCATATATTTT
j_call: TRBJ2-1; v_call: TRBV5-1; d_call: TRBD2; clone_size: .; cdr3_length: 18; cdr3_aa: CASSLTSGGPISYNEQFF; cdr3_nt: TGCGCCAGCAGCCTGACTAGCGGGGGGCCGATCTCCTACAATGAGCAGTTCTTC
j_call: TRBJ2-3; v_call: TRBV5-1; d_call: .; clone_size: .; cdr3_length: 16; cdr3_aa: CASSLAGASSTDTQYF; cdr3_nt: TGCGCCAGCAGCTTGGCCGGAGCTAGCAGCACAGATACGCAGTATTTT
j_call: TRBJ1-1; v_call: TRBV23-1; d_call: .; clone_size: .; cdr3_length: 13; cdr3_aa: CASSPQENTEAFF; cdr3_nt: TGCGCCAGCAGCCCACAGGAGAACACTGAAGCTTTCTTT
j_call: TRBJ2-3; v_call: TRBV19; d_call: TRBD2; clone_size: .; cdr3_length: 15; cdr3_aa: CASSIGGRAVDTQYF; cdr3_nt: TGTGCCAGTAGTATCGGCGGGAGGGCGGTAGATACGCAGTATTTT
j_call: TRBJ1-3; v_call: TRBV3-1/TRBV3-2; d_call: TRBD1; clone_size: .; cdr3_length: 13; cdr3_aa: CASSGTAGNTIYF; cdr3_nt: TGTGCCAGCAGCGGGACAGCTGGAAACACCATATATTTT
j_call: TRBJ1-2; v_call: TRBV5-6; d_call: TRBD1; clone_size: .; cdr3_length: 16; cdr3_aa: CASSWGTGGAGYGYTF; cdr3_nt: TGTGCCAGCAGCTGGGGGACAGGGGGCGCAGGATATGGCTACACCTTC
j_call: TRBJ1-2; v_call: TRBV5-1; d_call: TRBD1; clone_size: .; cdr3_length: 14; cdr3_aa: CASSAGTGFYGYTF; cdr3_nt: TGCGCCAGCAGCGCGGGGACAGGGTTTTATGGCTACACCTTC
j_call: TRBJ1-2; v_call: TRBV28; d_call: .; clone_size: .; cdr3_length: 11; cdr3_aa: CASGAGNGYTF; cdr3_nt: TGTGCCAGCGGGGCAGGGAATGGCTACACCTTC
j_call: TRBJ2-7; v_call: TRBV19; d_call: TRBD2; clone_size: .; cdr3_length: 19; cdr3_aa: CASSIVAGTSGSESYEQYF; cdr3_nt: TGTGCCAGTAGTATAGTTGCAGGAACTAGCGGGAGCGAATCCTACGAGCAGTACTTC
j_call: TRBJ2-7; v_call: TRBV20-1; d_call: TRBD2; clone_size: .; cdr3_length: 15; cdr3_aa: CSASGSGGTPYEQYF; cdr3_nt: TGCAGTGCTAGTGGGAGCGGGGGGACCCCATACGAGCAGTACTTC
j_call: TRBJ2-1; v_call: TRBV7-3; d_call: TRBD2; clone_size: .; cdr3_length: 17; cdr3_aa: CASSLTRSGGPGNEQFF; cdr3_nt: TGTGCCAGCAGCTTAACGAGGTCGGGAGGGCCGGGCAATGAGCAGTTCTTC
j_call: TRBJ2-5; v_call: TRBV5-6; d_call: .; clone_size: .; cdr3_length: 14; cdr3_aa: CASSPPFSRGTQYF; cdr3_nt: TGTGCCAGCAGCCCCCCCTTCTCCCGGGGGACCCAGTACTTC
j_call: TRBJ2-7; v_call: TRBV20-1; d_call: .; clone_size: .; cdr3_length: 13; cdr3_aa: CSAGGLRFYEQYF; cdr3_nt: TGCAGTGCTGGTGGACTGAGGTTCTACGAGCAGTACTTC
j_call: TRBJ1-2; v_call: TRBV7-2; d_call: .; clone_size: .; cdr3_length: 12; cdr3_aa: CASSITGYGYTF; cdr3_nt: TGTGCCAGCAGCATAACAGGATATGGCTACACCTTC
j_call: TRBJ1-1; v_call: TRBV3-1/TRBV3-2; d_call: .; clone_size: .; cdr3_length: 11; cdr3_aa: CASSQDLVAFF; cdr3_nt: TGTGCCAGCAGCCAAGATTTAGTGGCTTTCTTT
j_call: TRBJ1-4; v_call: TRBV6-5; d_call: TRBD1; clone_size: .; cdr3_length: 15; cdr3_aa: CASRFGQVGNEKLFF; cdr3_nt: TGTGCCAGCAGATTCGGACAGGTGGGGAATGAAAAACTGTTTTTT
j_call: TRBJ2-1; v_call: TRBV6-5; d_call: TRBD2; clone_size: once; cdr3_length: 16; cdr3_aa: CASSYSRLAGTDEQFF; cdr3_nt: TGTGCCAGCAGTTACTCAAGGCTAGCGGGCACTGATGAGCAGTTCTTC
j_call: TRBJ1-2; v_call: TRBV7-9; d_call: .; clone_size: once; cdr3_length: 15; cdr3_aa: CASSPGHPANYGYTF; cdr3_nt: TGTGCCAGCAGCCCAGGACACCCAGCTAACTATGGCTACACCTTC
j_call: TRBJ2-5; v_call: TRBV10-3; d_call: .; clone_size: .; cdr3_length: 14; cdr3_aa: CAISQTTEAQSQYF; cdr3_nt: TGTGCCATCAGCCAAACGACTGAGGCCCAGTCCCAGTACTTC
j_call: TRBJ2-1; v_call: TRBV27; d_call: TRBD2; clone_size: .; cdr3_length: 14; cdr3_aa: CASRPGLGAPEQFF; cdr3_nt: TGTGCCAGCAGGCCGGGACTAGGGGCCCCTGAGCAGTTCTTC
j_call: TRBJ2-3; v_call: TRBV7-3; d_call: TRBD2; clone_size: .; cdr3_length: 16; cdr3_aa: CASSPSLAGGVDTQYF; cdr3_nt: TGTGCCAGCAGCCCATCCCTAGCGGGGGGCGTAGATACGCAGTATTTT
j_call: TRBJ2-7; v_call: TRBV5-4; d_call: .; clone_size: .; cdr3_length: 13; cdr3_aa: CASSDNPLYEQYF; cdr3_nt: TGTGCCAGCAGCGACAATCCCCTTTACGAGCAGTACTTC
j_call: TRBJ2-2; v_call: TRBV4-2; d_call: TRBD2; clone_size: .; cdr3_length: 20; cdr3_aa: CASSQDAVLAGEEGTGELFF; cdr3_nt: TGTGCCAGCAGCCAAGATGCGGTATTAGCGGGAGAAGAGGGCACCGGGGAGCTGTTTTTT
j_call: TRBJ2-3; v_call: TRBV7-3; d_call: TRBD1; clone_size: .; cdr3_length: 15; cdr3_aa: CASSPRTGGSDTQYF; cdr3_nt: TGTGCCAGCAGCCCCCGGACAGGGGGCTCAGATACGCAGTATTTT
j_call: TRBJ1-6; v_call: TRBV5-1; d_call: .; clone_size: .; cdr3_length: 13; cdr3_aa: CASSLTVSSPLHF; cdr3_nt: TGCGCCAGCAGCCTGACAGTTAGTTCACCCCTCCACTTT
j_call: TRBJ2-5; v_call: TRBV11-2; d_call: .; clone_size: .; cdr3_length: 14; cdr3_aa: CASSLNNVQETQYF; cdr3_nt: TGTGCCAGCAGCCTCAACAACGTCCAAGAGACCCAGTACTTC
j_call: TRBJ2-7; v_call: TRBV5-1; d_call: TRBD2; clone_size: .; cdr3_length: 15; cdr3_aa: CARAGLDPNCYEQYF; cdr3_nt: TGCGCCAGGGCAGGACTAGACCCTAACTGCTACGAGCAGTACTTC
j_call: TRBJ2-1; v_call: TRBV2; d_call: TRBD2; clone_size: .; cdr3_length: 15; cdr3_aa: CASSEGTSGNNEQFF; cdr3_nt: TGTGCCAGCAGTGAGGGGACTAGCGGTAACAATGAGCAGTTCTTC
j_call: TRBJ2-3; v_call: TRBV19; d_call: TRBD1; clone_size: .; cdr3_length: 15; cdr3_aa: CASSRQGATGGTQYF; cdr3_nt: TGTGCCAGTAGTAGACAGGGGGCTACGGGCGGTACGCAGTATTTT
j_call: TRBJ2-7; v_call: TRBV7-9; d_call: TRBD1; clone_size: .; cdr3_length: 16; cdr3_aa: CASSFKTGGVSYEQYF; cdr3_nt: TGTGCCAGCAGCTTTAAGACAGGGGGCGTCTCCTACGAGCAGTACTTC
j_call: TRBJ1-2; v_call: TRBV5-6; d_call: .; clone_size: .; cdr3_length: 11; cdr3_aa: CASSQKYGYTF; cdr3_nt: TGTGCCAGCAGCCAGAAATATGGCTACACCTTC
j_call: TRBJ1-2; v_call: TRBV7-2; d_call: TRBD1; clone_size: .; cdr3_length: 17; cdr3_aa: CASSPPFGGTGDYGYTF; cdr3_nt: TGTGCCAGCAGCCCCCCATTTGGGGGGACAGGTGACTATGGCTACACCTTC
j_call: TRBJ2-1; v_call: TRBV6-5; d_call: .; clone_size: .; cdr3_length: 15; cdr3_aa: CASGAGAGVRPKQFF; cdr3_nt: TGTGCCAGCGGCGCTGGGGCAGGGGTGAGGCCAAAGCAGTTCTTC
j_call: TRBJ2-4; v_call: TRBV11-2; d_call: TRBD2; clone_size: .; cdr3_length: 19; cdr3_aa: CASSSGTSGGDLAKNIQYF; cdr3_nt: TGTGCCAGCAGCTCAGGGACTAGCGGGGGGGATCTAGCCAAAAACATTCAGTACTTC
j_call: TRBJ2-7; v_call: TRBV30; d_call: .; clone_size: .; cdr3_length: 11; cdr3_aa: CAWSADYEQYF; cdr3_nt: TGTGCCTGGAGCGCAGACTACGAGCAGTACTTC
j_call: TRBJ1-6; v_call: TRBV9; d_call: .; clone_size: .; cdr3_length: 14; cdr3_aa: CASSDSGNNSPLHF; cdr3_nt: TGTGCCAGCAGCGATTCGGGTAATAATTCACCCCTCCACTTT
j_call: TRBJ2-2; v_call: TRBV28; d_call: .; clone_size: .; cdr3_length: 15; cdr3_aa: CASSPPGLGTGELFF; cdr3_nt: TGTGCCAGCAGTCCCCCGGGACTGGGGACCGGGGAGCTGTTTTTT
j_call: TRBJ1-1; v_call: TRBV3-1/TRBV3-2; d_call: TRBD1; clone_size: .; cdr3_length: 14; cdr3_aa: CASSQTGQGREAFF; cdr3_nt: TGTGCCAGCAGCCAAACGGGACAGGGCCGTGAGGCTTTCTTT
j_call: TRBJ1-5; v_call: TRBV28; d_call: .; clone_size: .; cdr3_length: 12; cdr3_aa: CASSLPNQPQHF; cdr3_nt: TGTGCCAGCAGTTTACCGAATCAGCCCCAGCATTTT
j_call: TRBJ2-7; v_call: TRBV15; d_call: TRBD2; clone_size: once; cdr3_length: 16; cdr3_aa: CATSGTTLAGVDEQYF; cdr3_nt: TGTGCCACCAGCGGGACAACTTTAGCGGGAGTTGACGAGCAGTACTTC
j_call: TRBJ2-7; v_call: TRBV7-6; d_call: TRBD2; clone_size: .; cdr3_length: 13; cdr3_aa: CASSLYSGALQYF; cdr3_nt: TGTGCCAGCAGCTTATATAGCGGGGCCCTGCAGTACTTC
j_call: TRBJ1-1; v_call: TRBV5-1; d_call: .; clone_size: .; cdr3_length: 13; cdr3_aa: CASSLAENTEAFF; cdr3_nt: TGCGCCAGCAGCTTGGCAGAGAACACTGAAGCTTTCTTT
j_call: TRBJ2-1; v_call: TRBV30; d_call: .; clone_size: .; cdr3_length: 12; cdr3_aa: CAWKIQGYEQFF; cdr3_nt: TGTGCCTGGAAAATCCAGGGGTATGAGCAGTTCTTC
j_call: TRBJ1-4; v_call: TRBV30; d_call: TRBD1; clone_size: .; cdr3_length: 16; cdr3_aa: CAWSEGTGGPGEKLFF; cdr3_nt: TGTGCCTGGAGTGAGGGGACAGGGGGCCCCGGGGAAAAACTGTTTTTT
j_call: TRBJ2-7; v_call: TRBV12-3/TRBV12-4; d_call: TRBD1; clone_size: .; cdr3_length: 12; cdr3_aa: CASSDRVYEQYF; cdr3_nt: TGTGCCAGCAGTGACAGGGTCTACGAGCAGTACTTC
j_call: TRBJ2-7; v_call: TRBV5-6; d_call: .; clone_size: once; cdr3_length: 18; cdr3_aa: CASSVAPGMAPSSYEQYF; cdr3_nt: TGTGCCAGCAGCGTGGCACCCGGGATGGCCCCGAGCTCCTACGAGCAGTACTTC
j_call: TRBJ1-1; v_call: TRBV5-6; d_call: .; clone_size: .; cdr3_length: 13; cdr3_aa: CASRKQENTEAFF; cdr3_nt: TGTGCCAGCAGGAAACAGGAGAACACTGAAGCTTTCTTT
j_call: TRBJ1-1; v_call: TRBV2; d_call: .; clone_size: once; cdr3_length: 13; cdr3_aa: CASHRGRNTEAFF; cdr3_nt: TGTGCCAGCCACCGGGGGAGGAACACTGAAGCTTTCTTT
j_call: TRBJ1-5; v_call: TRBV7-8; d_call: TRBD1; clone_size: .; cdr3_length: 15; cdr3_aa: CASSERTGFYQPQHF; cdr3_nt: TGTGCCAGCAGCGAGCGGACAGGGTTCTATCAGCCCCAGCATTTT
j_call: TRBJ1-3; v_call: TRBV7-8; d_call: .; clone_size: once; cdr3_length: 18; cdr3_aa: CASSLLQAYFSSGNTIYF; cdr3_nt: TGTGCCAGCAGCTTACTACAGGCTTACTTCAGCTCTGGAAACACCATATATTTT
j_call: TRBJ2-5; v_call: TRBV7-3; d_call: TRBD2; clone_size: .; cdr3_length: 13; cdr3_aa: CASSAGGQETQYF; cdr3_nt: TGTGCCAGCTCGGCGGGGGGGCAAGAGACCCAGTACTTC